This T cell receptor (beta chain) was recovered during a study of blood T cell repertoires in COVID-19. Study-level background: Sites across the United States, Italy and Spain contributed samples from acute and convalescent COVID-19.

V lost 1 base, J lost 4 bases, and 17 bases lay in between. This CDR3 is built from 17 residues. Per germline, CDR1 SGHRS and CDR2 YFSETQ. Per the authors' pipeline: Reference gene primers were amplified, and this amplification served to estimate nucleated cell counts. This table comes from immunoSEQ multiplex PCR, and its TCRdb copy is limited to in-frame clones, with some not included. Clone size and V and J calls were adopted from that table, with D and trimming inferred from the DNA. The table shows about 87,000 clones, with more than 70% occurring only once. The specimen was peripheral blood. This receptor was identified in a human donor with acute or convalescent COVID-19. The donor label of this sample is uncertain. V gene TRBV5-1 combines with J gene TRBJ2-2; D is perhaps TRBD1 (7 bases). The CDR3, as DNA: TGCGCCAGCAGCTTGATTGGACAGGCAGCGGGCACCGGGGAGCTGTTTTTT. Protein: CASSLIGQAAGTGELFF.